This TCR beta chain is drawn from a study of blood T cell repertoires in COVID-19. On the study more broadly: Material from acute and convalescent COVID-19 was sourced from the United States, Italy and Spain. In each case, the material was cDNA or gDNA derived from T cells, B-cell-depleted T cells, or PBMCs.

Participant-given clinical history determined each cohort assignment. In the 2 weeks before study entry, exposed participants met a COVID-19 case, which was PCR-confirmed or clinician-diagnosed. The CDR3 is made up of 13 amino acids. V gave up 5 bases and J gave up 6 bases, with 15 bases separating them. Germline CDR1 and CDR2: SGHRS and YFSETQ. Sequencing used immunoSEQ multiplex PCR; TCRdb keeps in-frame clones, though not all of them. Here the sample spans 350,000 to 500,000 clones, roughly 84% being singletons. This receptor was taken from a woman aged 18-29 years who had been exposed to COVID-19. This rearrangement joins TRBV5-1 to TRBJ2-7; D is possibly TRBD1 (6 bases). The sequenced sample consisted of PBMCs or T cells enriched from blood (not recorded which). The CDR3 here is CASRRDNLVEQYF. The CDR3 nucleotides read TGCGCCAGCAGACGGGACAATTTGGTCGAGCAGTACTTC.